This TCR beta chain derives from a study of blood T cell repertoires in COVID-19. Background on the study: Samples came from the United States, Italy and Spain, spanning acute and convalescent COVID-19. From T cells, B-cell-depleted T cells, or PBMCs came the material, which was cDNA or gDNA.

In the original workflow: Reference gene primer amplification gave estimated nucleated cell counts. Profiling relied on immunoSEQ multiplex PCR, and the TCRdb table lists in-frame clones only, not all of them. For V, J and clone size, that table is used; D and trimming come from the DNA. The table shows around 180,000 clones, with approximately 84% occurring only once. The V end was cut by 0 bases, the J end by 7 bases, with 12 bases between. CDR3 size: 14 residues. Germline CDR1 reads ENHRY; CDR2 reads SYGVKD. Sequencing was carried out using peripheral blood. The rearrangement links TRBV10-3 to TRBJ1-2; D gene unclear. The clonotype originates from a human donor in a cohort sampled during active COVID-19. DNA for the CDR3: TGTGCCATCAGTGAGTCGACGGGAGGGCTTGGCTACACCTTC. Translation gives CAISESTGGLGYTF.